The T cell receptor (beta chain) described here comes from a study of identical twins. Study-wide points: Twin pairs had excess sharing that was weaker in beta out-of-frame sequences. Cross-sectional statistical analysis, not tracking of the same donors, underpinned the conclusions.

TCRdb redid the calling of the 5' RACE reads with MiXCR, one entry per CDR3 protein. The profile shows roughly 700,000 distinct CDR3 sequences, 8.6% of them singletons. The length of the CDR3 is 13 residues. V dropped 7 bases and J dropped 2 bases, with 12 bases sitting between them. From germline, CDR1 is SGHKS and CDR2 YYEKEE (reference sequence). This clonotype has at least ten counts. As yet, its antigen is unknown. These same data were also listed under a study on yellow fever vaccine responses in identical twins.

Specimen: PBMCs. This receptor was identified in a woman aged 18-35 years in good health. The V gene is TRBV5-5, the J gene TRBJ1-1; D is uncertain. The CDR3 DNA is TGTGCCAGCGGAGGCATCTTAAACACTGAAGCTTTCTTT. Encoded protein: CASGGILNTEAFF.